This TCR beta chain appears in the sequencing data of a study of shared clonotypes between healthy human individuals. Sequencing was performed with immunoSEQ multiplex PCR; in TCRdb, only in-frame clones are kept and a portion is missing. Among about 700,000 clones listed, 92% were seen once. CDR3 length equals 16 residues. The germline V gene has CDR1 MNHEY and CDR2 SMNVEV (reference sequence). Trimming shortened V by 0 bases and J by 2 bases, and 10 bases separated the two germline ends. Naive CD8 cells lacked CD45RO, underwent positive selection for CCR7 and left out terminally differentiated effector memory CD45RA+ cells.

This chain joins TRBV27 and TRBJ1-4; D unclear. Sequencing was performed on naive CD8+ T cells sorted from blood. The origin of this receptor is a man aged 25 to 40 in good health. Written as DNA, the CDR3 is TGTGCCAGCAGTTTATCGTCCATCCCCACTAATGAAAAACTGTTTTTT. Residues: CASSLSSIPTNEKLFF.